Presented here are 28 T cell receptor beta chains from one specimen sequenced in a study of T cells in Graves' hyperthyroidism and ophthalmopathy. RNA transcripts served as the template for amplifying TCR beta CDR3 regions. The TCR CDR3 was amplified in a first-round RT-PCR using the HTBI primer set. TCRdb re-called the multiplex PCR reads through MiXCR, storing one row per CDR3 protein. The table includes 500,000 to 750,000 distinct CDR3 sequences, 15% to 19% detected once. Input material: blood. The receptors come from a woman aged 30 to 39 with Graves' hyperthyroidism.

In this sample, this clonotype turned up many times. V usage is TRBV10-2 and J usage is TRBJ2-7; 12 bases line up with TRBD2. This CDR3 region has 15 residues. Germline V gene data show CDR1 as WSHSY and CDR2 as SAAADI. After removal of 8 bases from V and 5 bases from J, the junction contained 10 bases not matched to a gene. The CDR3 protein is CASSARTSGTDEQYF. DNA of the CDR3: TGCGCCAGCTCCGCCCGGACTAGCGGGACGGACGAGCAGTACTTC.

This clonotype was detected a few times. A much larger clone differs from this one at a single base, so this may be a read error. J is TRBJ1-4 and V is TRBV3-1; perhaps TRBD1 as D (5 bases). Germline CDR1 is LGHDT and CDR2 is YNNKEL (reference sequence). V dropped 0 bases and J dropped 10 bases, with 18 bases sitting between them. This CDR3 has 16 residues. This CDR3 reads CASSQDSAGRGGKLFF. The CDR3 DNA follows: TGTGCCAGCAGCCAAGATTCCGCGGGACGGGGTGGAAAACTGTTTTTT. Complete variable domain (other parts from reference TRBV3-1 and TRBJ1-4): DTAVSQTPKYLVTQMGNDKSIKCEQNLGHDTMYWYKQDSKKFLKIMFSYNNKELIINETVPNRFSPKSPDKAHLNLHINSLELGDSAVYFCASSQDSAGRGGKLFFGSGTQLSVL.

The chain couples TRBV10-3 to TRBJ2-7, with D perhaps TRBD1 (5 bases). Germline V gene data show CDR1 as ENHRY and CDR2 as SYGVKD. The V gene lost 6 bases and the J gene lost 0 bases, with 6 bases spanning the gap. This CDR3 contains 12 residues. The CDR3 reads CAISRVSYEQYF. DNA for the CDR3: TGTGCCATCAGCAGGGTCTCCTACGAGCAGTACTTC.

This clonotype occurred many times. The chain links TRBV12-3 or TRBV12-4 to TRBJ2-2, with D uncertain. V lost 3 bases to trimming and J lost 2 bases, with 7 bases between them. The CDR3 is made up of 14 amino acids. The CDR3 DNA is TGTGCCAGCAGTTTCGGTCTAAACACCGGGGAGCTGTTTTTT. Protein sequence: CASSFGLNTGELFF.

This clonotype was detected many times. The chain links TRBV2 to TRBJ2-7, with TRBD2 as a possible D gene (6 bases). V shed 9 bases and J shed 2 bases, with 14 bases lying between them. The CDR3 is 13 amino acids. Germline CDR1 and CDR2: SNHLY and FYNNEI. CDR3 loop: CARGGVAAYEQYF. The CDR3 nucleotides read TGTGCCAGAGGAGGGGTAGCGGCCTACGAGCAGTACTTC.

The gene calls are TRBV6-1 and TRBJ2-6; the D is unclear. CDR3 size: 15 residues. Looked up from germline, CDR1 is MNHNS and CDR2 is SASEGT. Trimming removed 3 bases at V and 3 bases at J, with 9 bases between. CDR3 in amino acids: CASSEPDFGANVLTF. The CDR3 DNA reads as TGTGCCAGCAGTGAGCCAGACTTTGGGGCCAACGTCCTGACTTTC.

This clonotype turned up a few times. The chain employs TRBV10-3 and TRBJ2-1; 8 bases fit TRBD1. The germline V gene encodes CDR1 ENHRY and CDR2 SYGVKD. This CDR3 comprises 16 residues. Trimming at V came to 4 bases and at J to 8 bases, leaving 13 bases not matched to a gene. Written as DNA, the CDR3 is TGTGCCATCAGTGCGAGGTTCTCAGACAGGGGTGATGAGCAGTTCTTC. It translates to CAISARFSDRGDEQFF.

The J gene is TRBJ2-5, the V gene TRBV5-1; the match to TRBD1 covers 7 bases. CDR3 length: 14 residues. V lost 3 bases and J lost 5; bases outside the gene matches: 7. Germline CDR1 SGHRS, CDR2 YFSETQ. The DNA for the CDR3 is TGCGCCAGCAGCTCCGGACAGGTCCGGGAGACCCAGTACTTC. Amino acids: CASSSGQVRETQYF.

The sample holds many counts of this clonotype. J is TRBJ1-1 and V is TRBV6-1; D unclear. V dropped 6 bases and J dropped 8 bases, with 13 bases sitting between them. Germline V lookup: CDR1 MNHNS, CDR2 SASEGT. The CDR3 extends over 12 amino acids. CDR3: CASSDPDREAFF. As DNA, the CDR3 is TGTGCCAGCAGCGACCCCGACCGGGAAGCTTTCTTT.

The chain is built from TRBV20-1 and TRBJ1-4, with D perhaps matching TRBD1 (5 bases). The V gene lost 6 bases and the J gene lost 6 bases, with 14 bases spanning the gap. The CDR3 contains 13 residues. Germline CDR1 is DFQATT and CDR2 is SNEGSKA (reference sequence). The CDR3 DNA is TGCAGTGCCGGCCGCGGGGCGGATGAAAAACTGTTTTTT. Residues: CSAGRGADEKLFF.

This clonotype occurred many times. The CDR3 DNA reads as TGCAGTGCTAGTTCGGGGGTCTACGAGCAGTACTTC. Protein: CSASSGVYEQYF. The chain combines TRBV20-1 with TRBJ2-7, with D maybe TRBD2 (6 bases). This CDR3 has 12 amino acids. V lost 3 bases to trimming and J lost 3 bases, with 9 bases between them. Germline CDR1 and CDR2: DFQATT and SNEGSKA (reference sequence).

With respect to this clonotype: It may be a read error: a sequence one base away is much more abundant. The J gene is TRBJ1-5, the V gene TRBV5-1, with TRBD1 matching 10 bases. Germline CDR1 and CDR2: SGHRS and YFSETQ. Losses at the gene ends were 3 bases for V and 6 bases for J; bases not matched to a gene: 6. The CDR3 has 15 amino acids. CDR3 sequence: CASSSGTGDGQPQHF. CDR3 in DNA: TGCGCCAGCAGCTCCGGGACAGGGGATGGTCAGCCCCAGCATTTT.

This sequence joins TRBV27 and TRBJ2-7; TRBD2 aligns across 9 bases. Germline loops: CDR1 MNHEY, CDR2 SMNVEV (reference sequence). J lost 3 bases, V lost 2 bases, and 5 bases had no gene match. The CDR3 runs 15 residues. The CDR3 is CASSLRGTSLYEQYF. The CDR3 nucleotides read TGTGCCAGCAGTTTAAGGGGGACTAGCCTCTACGAGCAGTACTTC.

The DNA of the CDR3 is TGTGCCAGCAGCTCCCCGTCATACAATGAGCAGTTCTTC. This encodes CASSSPSYNEQFF. This chain uses TRBV7-6 with TRBJ2-1; D is uncertain. The V end lost 4 bases, the J end lost 4 bases, and 8 bases lay between the germline ends. Germline CDR1 reads SGHVS; CDR2 reads FNYEAQ. This CDR3 spans 13 amino acids.

This clonotype was seen repeatedly, ten times or more. The chain links TRBV6-1 to TRBJ1-3, with D possibly matching TRBD1 (5 bases). The V end lost 6 bases, the J end lost 0 bases, and 9 bases lay between the germline ends. Germline lookup yields CDR1 MNHNS and CDR2 SASEGT. The CDR3 is 14 residues long. The CDR3 DNA is TGTGCCAGCAGCCCGACAGACTCTGGAAACACCATATATTTT. Its translation is CASSPTDSGNTIYF.

This clonotype was seen many times. V is TRBV2 and J is TRBJ2-3; TRBD1 or TRBD2 may be the D gene (5 bases each). The CDR3 has 16 amino acids. Trimming cost V 7 bases and J 1 base, with 18 bases left between them. CDR1 SNHLY and CDR2 FYNNEI come from the germline V gene. The CDR3: CASNGVLGAGTDTQYF. CDR3 coding DNA: TGTGCCAGCAACGGGGTCCTCGGGGCGGGCACAGATACGCAGTATTTT.

This clonotype has a handful of counts. As DNA, the CDR3 is TGTGCCAGCAGCCCCTCCAGGGGGAATGGGGCTTACAATGAGCAGTTCTTC. This translates into CASSPSRGNGAYNEQFF. The chain recombines TRBV7-8 with TRBJ2-1; 7 bases align to TRBD1. This CDR3 has 17 amino acids. Germline lookup yields CDR1 SGHVS and CDR2 FQNEAQ. J was trimmed by 4 bases and V by 5 bases; bases with no gene match: 14.

This clonotype was picked up many times. The chain combines TRBV9 with TRBJ1-2; maybe TRBD1 (5 bases). With 0 bases removed from V and 7 bases from J, the gap between germline ends came to 7 bases. This CDR3 has 12 amino acids. Germline V gene sequence: CDR1 SGDLS, CDR2 YYNGEE. In DNA form, the CDR3 reads TGTGCCAGCAGCGTAGCTCAGGGTGGCTACACCTTC. Residues: CASSVAQGGYTF.

This clonotype was seen many times. This chain links TRBV24-1 with TRBJ2-3; 14 nucleotides agree with TRBD2. The CDR3 extends over 17 amino acids. J gave up 3 bases and V 3 bases, and 4 bases lay outside the gene matches. CDR1 is KGHDR, CDR2 SFDVKD, per germline. Here the CDR3 reads CATSDGTSGSLTDTQYF. In nucleotides, the CDR3 is TGTGCCACCAGTGATGGGACTAGCGGGAGTTTGACAGATACGCAGTATTTT.

This clonotype was seen a handful of times. This chain's CDR3 is CSARVASGPYNEQFF. The CDR3 nucleotides read TGCAGTGCTAGAGTGGCTAGCGGGCCGTACAATGAGCAGTTCTTC. The V gene is TRBV20-1, the J gene TRBJ2-1; 8 nucleotides line up with TRBD2. This CDR3 region has 15 residues. Per germline, CDR1 DFQATT and CDR2 SNEGSKA (reference sequence). Trimming cost V 1 base and J 4 bases; bases outside gene matches: 6.

This chain connects TRBV5-4 to TRBJ2-1; 11 bases map to TRBD2. The CDR3 runs 17 residues. J lost 1 base, V lost 0 bases, and 3 bases had no gene match. In germline, CDR1 is SGHNT, CDR2 YYREEE (reference sequence). The CDR3 nucleotides are TGTGCCAGCAGCTTGGCTAGCGGGAGGCCTTCCTACAATGAGCAGTTCTTC. As protein: CASSLASGRPSYNEQFF.

CDR3 loop: CASSGSGGYNEQFF. CDR3 nucleotides: TGTGCCAGCAGCGGGAGTGGGGGTTACAATGAGCAGTTCTTC. The chain carries TRBV11-2 and TRBJ2-1, with D perhaps being TRBD1 or TRBD2 (5 bases each). CDR1 is SGHAT, CDR2 FQNNGV, per germline. The germline V and J ends were trimmed by 5 bases and 4 bases, with 12 bases remaining between them. This CDR3 comprises 14 residues.

This chain links TRBV10-3 with TRBJ2-1; either TRBD1 or TRBD2 may supply D (5 bases each). The CDR3 spans 15 residues. CDR1 is ENHRY, CDR2 SYGVKD, per germline. Trimming took 4 bases from V and 0 from J, leaving 10 bases between them. The CDR3 DNA is TGTGCCATCAGTGGGGACGGACGCTCCTACAATGAGCAGTTCTTC. Protein: CAISGDGRSYNEQFF.

V and J are TRBV3-1 and TRBJ2-3; D perhaps matches TRBD1 (6 bases). CDR3 size: 20 residues. CDR1 LGHDT and CDR2 YNNKEL come from the germline V gene (reference sequence). Trimming stripped 0 bases from V and 2 bases from J, with 24 bases between. The CDR3 DNA reads TGTGCCAGCAGCCAAGAGGGACATAGTCCTCCCAACTTCGACACAGATACGCAGTATTTT. Translated: CASSQEGHSPPNFDTDTQYF.

This clonotype was seen a few times. The chain couples TRBV10-3 to TRBJ2-6; either TRBD1 or TRBD2 may fit D (5 bases each). This CDR3 region has 15 residues. In germline, CDR1 is ENHRY, CDR2 SYGVKD. Trimming pared 8 bases from V and 0 bases from J, leaving 11 bases between. The chain's CDR3 is CAIWDDDSGANVLTF. The DNA for the CDR3 is TGTGCCATCTGGGACGACGACTCTGGGGCCAACGTCCTGACTTTC.

Many counts were recorded for this clonotype. This chain connects TRBV7-2 to TRBJ2-3; D is uncertain. Trimming cost V 7 bases and J 6 bases, with 8 bases left between them. The CDR3 is 11 amino acids. The V gene's germline CDR1 is SGHTA and CDR2 FQGNSA. CDR3: CASTSADTQYF. CDR3 DNA: TGTGCCAGCACCTCGGCGGATACGCAGTATTTT.

On this clonotype itself: The junction differs from germline at one of its ends, possibly a read error. This sequence joins TRBV20-1 and TRBJ1-6; the D gene is possibly TRBD1 (5 bases). The CDR3 has 16 amino acids. Germline V gene lookup returns CDR1 DFQATT and CDR2 SNEGSKA (reference sequence). DNA of the CDR3: TGCAGTGCTAGAGATGAGGGGTCCGGCTATAATTCACTCCTCCACTTT. As protein: CSARDEGSGYNSLLHF.

At least ten counts were recorded for this clonotype. The V gene is TRBV11-2, the J gene TRBJ2-3, with TRBD1 identical over 11 bases. CDR1 is SGHAT, CDR2 FQNNGV, per germline. V lost 5 bases, J lost 8 bases, and 12 bases stayed unmatched. The CDR3 is 16 amino acids. DNA of the CDR3: TGTGCCAGCAGCCGACCCCGGGACAGGGGGTTTGCTACGCAGTATTTT. Translated: CASSRPRDRGFATQYF. Looking up the rest from reference TRBV11-2 and TRBJ2-3 gives the full variable domain: EAGVAQSPRYKIIEKRQSVAFWCNPISGHATLYWYQQILGQGPKLLIQFQNNGVVDDSQLPKDRFSAERLKGVDSTLKIQPAKLEDSAVYLCASSRPRDRGFATQYFGPGTRLTVL.